A single sample is the source of the 21 T cell receptor beta chains below, sequenced in a study of T cell repertoires in cytomegalovirus infection. One entry per CDR3 protein, called by TCRdb with MiXCR from the reads. The data contain about 190,000 distinct CDR3 sequences, 9.5% of them singletons. The sequenced sample was PBMCs. The origin of the receptors is a human donor in good health (CMV status not recorded). Some clones in this sample may be carry-over from other donors' samples.

This clonotype was seen repeatedly, ten times or more. J is TRBJ1-1 and V is TRBV7-2; D possibly corresponds to TRBD1 (5 bases). CDR1 is SGHTA and CDR2 is FQGNSA in the germline V gene. The V end was cut by 4 bases, the J end by 0 bases, with 15 bases between. This CDR3 comprises 16 residues. In nucleotides, the CDR3 is TGTGCCAGCAGCTCCCACGGGACTTCGATGAACACTGAAGCTTTCTTT. This sequence encodes CASSSHGTSMNTEAFF.

This clonotype was counted between two and nine times. This chain links TRBV27 with TRBJ1-2, with D unresolved. The CDR3 is 14 amino acids. Looked up from germline, CDR1 is MNHEY and CDR2 is SMNVEV (reference sequence). V was clipped by 4 bases and J by 5 bases, with 14 bases between them. The CDR3 spells CASSSYTVGYGYTF. The CDR3 region has the DNA TGTGCCAGCAGTTCTTATACAGTTGGTTATGGCTACACCTTC.

This clonotype was found many times. This chain connects TRBV6-1 to TRBJ1-5; the D is unclear. Germline V gene data show CDR1 as MNHNS and CDR2 as SASEGT. The CDR3 length is 17 residues. V lost 7 bases, J lost 0 bases, and 19 bases lay in between. The CDR3 bases are TGTGCCAGCAAAATTGGTTCGAGGAATCCTAGCAATCAGCCCCAGCATTTT. Residues: CASKIGSRNPSNQPQHF.

This clonotype appeared many times. The V call is TRBV7-2, the J call TRBJ2-1; 12 bases are shared with TRBD2. Germline V gene data show CDR1 as SGHTA and CDR2 as FQGNSA. Unmatched junction bases numbered 7, after V lost 3 bases and J lost 7 bases. The CDR3 totals 16 residues. The CDR3, as DNA: TGTGCCAGCAGCTTCCTAGCGGGAGGGCCGGGGAATGAGCAGTTCTTC. It specifies CASSFLAGGPGNEQFF.

This clonotype was observed at least ten times. This chain joins TRBV6-6 and TRBJ2-5, with D perhaps assigned TRBD1 or TRBD2 (5 bases each). Trimming shortened V by 8 bases and J by 2 bases, and 12 bases separated the two germline ends. The CDR3 contains 13 residues. CDR1 and CDR2 (germline): MNHNY, SVGAGI (reference sequence). The CDR3 coding sequence is TGTGCCAGCCACAGGAGAGGGCAAGAGACCCAGTACTTC. Translated, it gives CASHRRGQETQYF.

There are many counts of this clonotype. V and J are TRBV7-3 and TRBJ2-1; D tentatively reads TRBD1 or TRBD2 (5 bases each). Germline V lookup: CDR1 SGHTA, CDR2 FQGTGA. The ends were cut back, 3 bases at V and 7 bases at J, with 13 bases in the middle. CDR3 length: 14 residues. The CDR3 loop is CASSLGTGKNEQFF. The CDR3 DNA sequence: TGTGCCAGCAGCTTGGGGACGGGGAAGAATGAGCAGTTCTTC.

The chain uses TRBV7-6 and TRBJ1-5; D is uncertain. Germline loops: CDR1 SGHVS, CDR2 FNYEAQ. The V and J ends lost 5 bases and 11 bases respectively, with 13 bases between them. The CDR3 sequence is 12 residues long. CDR3 protein: CASSRDGWAQHF. DNA of the CDR3: TGTGCCAGCAGCCGAGATGGGTGGGCCCAGCATTTT.

V usage is TRBV20-1 and J usage is TRBJ2-6; possible D gene TRBD2, 5 bases. The CDR3 loop spans 17 amino acids. The germline V gene has CDR1 DFQATT and CDR2 SNEGSKA (reference sequence). The germline V and J ends were trimmed by 2 bases and 4 bases, with 18 bases remaining between them. CDR3 DNA: TGCAGTGCTAGACGCCCCCGGGGAGTATCCGGGGCCAACGTCCTGACTTTC. This encodes CSARRPRGVSGANVLTF.

The table lists this clonotype with a few counts. The rearrangement links TRBV20-1 to TRBJ2-7, with TRBD2 matching over 7 bases. V was clipped by 0 bases and J by 9 bases; unmatched bases: 11. The CDR3 consists of 14 residues. Germline CDR1 and CDR2: DFQATT and SNEGSKA (reference sequence). The CDR3 bases are TGCAGTGCTAGAGAAGGGGCTAGCGGTTTCCCGCAGTACTTC. This codes for CSAREGASGFPQYF.

This clonotype has a count of ten or more. In DNA form, the CDR3 reads TGCGCCAGCAGCCAAGGCTTAGGACGGGGCCAAGAGACCCAGTACTTC. Amino acid sequence: CASSQGLGRGQETQYF. The V gene is TRBV4-3, the J gene TRBJ2-5; D perhaps matches TRBD2 (5 bases). There are 16 residues in the CDR3. Germline V lookup: CDR1 LGHNA, CDR2 YSLEER. V was trimmed by 1 base and J by 1 base, leaving 13 bases between them.

This clonotype has only one observation. The gene calls are TRBV7-3 and TRBJ2-1, with D unclear. CDR1 and CDR2 from the germline V gene are SGHTA and FQGTGA. Trimming took off 0 bases at V and 0 bases at J, with 6 bases between the two ends. This CDR3 region has 15 residues. The CDR3 loop is CASSLTRSSYNEQFF. In nucleotides, the CDR3 is TGTGCCAGCAGCTTAACGCGGAGCTCCTACAATGAGCAGTTCTTC.

This clonotype appeared many times. CDR3 nucleotides: TGTGCCAGCAGCCTTAGACAGGTCCCGGGCACTGAAGCTTTCTTT. Amino acid sequence: CASSLRQVPGTEAFF. The chain links TRBV7-2 to TRBJ1-1; a possible D gene is TRBD1 (6 bases). V lost 5 bases and J 4 bases, leaving 17 bases between the germline ends. Looked up from germline, CDR1 is SGHTA and CDR2 is FQGNSA. This CDR3 region has 15 residues.

The sample holds many counts of this clonotype. The chain recombines TRBV11-2 with TRBJ2-7; D is ambiguous. CDR3 length: 13 residues. The V gene's germline CDR1 is SGHAT and CDR2 FQNNGV. With 3 bases removed from V and 5 bases from J, the gap between germline ends came to 11 bases. The CDR3 nucleotides are TGTGCCAGCAGCTTTGGAGTGAAGGACGAGCAGTACTTC. As protein: CASSFGVKDEQYF.

The rearrangement links TRBV20-1 to TRBJ2-2; D not certain. CDR3 length: 15 amino acids. V lost 0 bases and J 4 bases, leaving 12 bases between the germline ends. The germline CDR1 and CDR2 sequences are DFQATT and SNEGSKA (reference sequence). The CDR3 DNA reads as TGCAGTGCTAGAGATCTGACCCGGAGCACCGGGGAGCTGTTTTTT. Residues: CSARDLTRSTGELFF.

This clonotype was observed a few times. The chain employs TRBV20-1 and TRBJ1-6, with unresolved D. This CDR3 is 13 amino acids long. V lost 3 bases and J lost 3, with 6 bases in between. Germline values: CDR1 DFQATT, CDR2 SNEGSKA (reference sequence). The CDR3 region is CSASVSYNSPLHF. In nucleotides, the CDR3 is TGCAGTGCTAGCGTTAGCTATAATTCACCCCTCCACTTT.

This chain joins TRBV6-2 or TRBV6-3 and TRBJ2-7; 9 nucleotides match TRBD1. The trim removed 8 bases at V and 6 bases at J, leaving 5 bases unmatched. This CDR3 is 12 amino acids long. The germline V gene has CDR1 MNHEY and CDR2 SVGEGT. CDR3 DNA sequence: TGTGCCAGCCGAACGACAGGGGGCGAGCAGTACTTC. Translated, it gives CASRTTGGEQYF.

This clonotype was counted many times. This chain links TRBV5-1 with TRBJ2-2; D is perhaps TRBD2 (6 bases). In germline, CDR1 is SGHRS, CDR2 YFSETQ. Trimming took 5 bases from V and 7 from J, leaving 18 bases between them. The CDR3 sequence is 15 residues long. CDR3 bases: TGCGCCAGCAGTATTAGCTCTAGCGTCAACGGGGAGCTGTTTTTT. This gives the protein CASSISSSVNGELFF.

The genes are TRBV12-3 or TRBV12-4 and TRBJ1-1; maybe TRBD1 (5 bases). The CDR3 extends over 16 amino acids. Trimming removed 2 bases at V and 1 base at J, with 14 bases between. DNA of the CDR3: TGTGCCAGCAGTTTATTTCAGGGACCCCCGAACACTGAAGCTTTCTTT. Translated, it gives CASSLFQGPPNTEAFF.

This clonotype was seen more than once but under ten times. The V gene is TRBV10-3, the J gene TRBJ2-2; D is unresolved. The ends were cut back, 10 bases at V and 1 base at J, with 13 bases in the middle. The germline V gene has CDR1 ENHRY and CDR2 SYGVKD. The CDR3 totals 14 residues. The CDR3 bases are TGTGCCACCAGGACGGATAAGAACACCGGGGAGCTGTTTTTT. It specifies CATRTDKNTGELFF.

The V and J genes are TRBV7-2 and TRBJ2-3, with a weak D call TRBD1 (6 bases). CDR3 length equals 13 residues. Per the germline V gene, CDR1 is SGHTA and CDR2 is FQGNSA. The germline V and J ends were trimmed by 5 bases and 4 bases, with 10 bases remaining between them. The CDR3 DNA reads TGTGCCAGCAGCACACAGGGACCAGATACGCAGTATTTT. It translates to CASSTQGPDTQYF.

Of note for this clonotype: A much larger clone lies a single base off, so this may be a read error. V gene TRBV6-8 combines with J gene TRBJ1-3, with no clear D. CDR1 is MNHGY, CDR2 SAAAGT, per germline. This CDR3 region has 17 residues. The CDR3 sequence: CASSLTSGVVSGNTISF. The CDR3 DNA reads as TGTGCCAGCAGTCTGACAAGCGGAGTCGTCTCCGGAAACACCATATCTTTT.